The rows below give T cell receptor beta chains drawn from one sample of a study of blood T cell repertoires in COVID-19. Profiled with immunoSEQ multiplex PCR; TCRdb holds only in-frame clones, not every one. The sample consists of roughly 180,000 clones, 79% of them appearing once. Sequenced material: peripheral blood. Source of these receptors: a woman aged 55-70 years with COVID-19, enrolled during active disease. The CDR3 runs from the conserved cysteine through the conserved F or W. Each record gives: J gene, V gene, clone size, D gene, CDR3 protein, CDR3 DNA. A D gene is named only where the DNA matches it firmly. Expanded clones are given a class, and other clones once, few, many or no size at all.

J gene: TRBJ1-1; V gene: TRBV28; clone size: .; D gene: TRBD1; CDR3 protein: CASSFRQGHTEAFF; CDR3 DNA: TGTGCCAGCAGTTTCCGACAGGGCCACACTGAAGCTTTCTTT
J gene: TRBJ2-1; V gene: TRBV11-1; clone size: .; D gene: .; CDR3 protein: CASSLAEPNEQFF; CDR3 DNA: TGTGCCAGCAGCTTAGCGGAGCCCAATGAGCAGTTCTTC
J gene: TRBJ2-7; V gene: TRBV11-1; clone size: .; D gene: TRBD2; CDR3 protein: CASSLVAGGQYEQYF; CDR3 DNA: TGTGCCAGCAGCTTAGTAGCGGGAGGTCAGTACGAGCAGTACTTC
J gene: TRBJ1-5; V gene: TRBV18; clone size: .; D gene: .; CDR3 protein: CASSPGGDQPQHF; CDR3 DNA: TGTGCCAGCTCACCAGGGGGCGATCAGCCCCAGCATTTT
J gene: TRBJ2-2; V gene: TRBV5-1; clone size: .; D gene: TRBD2; CDR3 protein: CASKDRVAGGQNTGELFF; CDR3 DNA: TGCGCCAGCAAGGATCGGGTAGCGGGGGGCCAAAACACCGGGGAGCTGTTTTTT
J gene: TRBJ2-1; V gene: TRBV6-5; clone size: once; D gene: .; CDR3 protein: CASSGIHEQFF; CDR3 DNA: TGTGCCAGCAGCGGTATCCATGAGCAGTTCTTC
J gene: TRBJ2-1; V gene: TRBV4-3; clone size: .; D gene: .; CDR3 protein: CASSQTRENNEQFF; CDR3 DNA: TGCGCCAGCAGCCAAACGCGGGAAAACAATGAGCAGTTCTTC
J gene: TRBJ1-4; V gene: TRBV14; clone size: .; D gene: .; CDR3 protein: CASSHLGGRVQEKLFF; CDR3 DNA: TGTGCCAGCAGCCACTTAGGAGGGCGGGTTCAAGAAAAACTGTTTTTT
J gene: TRBJ1-1; V gene: TRBV20-1; clone size: .; D gene: .; CDR3 protein: CSATHPTEAFF; CDR3 DNA: TGCAGTGCTACACATCCCACTGAAGCTTTCTTT
J gene: TRBJ1-5; V gene: TRBV23-1; clone size: .; D gene: .; CDR3 protein: CASSQSQDCYSNQPQHF; CDR3 DNA: TGCGCCAGCAGTCAATCCCAAGACTGTTATAGCAATCAGCCCCAGCATTTT
J gene: TRBJ2-1; V gene: TRBV7-3; clone size: .; D gene: TRBD2; CDR3 protein: CASSGSGSPYNEQFF; CDR3 DNA: TGTGCCAGCAGTGGGAGCGGGAGTCCATACAATGAGCAGTTCTTC